This TCR beta chain was sequenced in a study of shared clonotypes between healthy human individuals. Broader study findings: Rarefaction demonstrated incomplete sorted-subset sequencing despite large depth. Estimated clonotype richness was generally higher in naive than memory subsets.

The naive CD8 fraction comprised CD45RO-negative cells positively selected for CCR7 and excluded terminally differentiated effector memory CD45RA+ cells. A word on this clone: Its antigen is unknown.

The ends were cut back, 8 bases at V and 2 bases at J, with 10 bases in the middle. The CDR3 covers 14 residues. CDR1 MDHEN and CDR2 SYDVKM come from the germline V gene. How the authors handled the data: ImmunoSEQ junction-only sequences lacked quality scores, so their filtering differed. Profiling relied on immunoSEQ multiplex PCR, and the TCRdb table lists in-frame clones only, not all of them. The V and J calls and the clone size are those of that table, but D and trimming were determined from the DNA. The repertoire holds fewer than 1 million clones, with 96% as singletons. The J gene is TRBJ2-6, the V gene TRBV28, with TRBD2 as a possible D gene (5 bases). The source material was naive CD8+ T cells sorted from blood. This clonotype originated in a man between 25 and 39 years old in good health. CDR3 sequence (DNA): TGTGCCAGCGGGAGTGGAGCTGGGGCCAACGTCCTGACTTTC. It specifies CASGSGAGANVLTF.